The TCR beta chain under discussion was sequenced for a study of vaccination effects on CD4 cells after COVID-19. Study information: The second dose preceded post-vaccine samples by a median of 72 days.

The method was immunoSEQ multiplex PCR; TCRdb's version includes in-frame clones alone and lacks a portion of them. The table records tens of thousands of clones, around four fifths of them present only once. Germline loops: CDR1 SGHTA, CDR2 FQGNSA. CDR3 length equals 16 residues. V was clipped by 4 bases and J by 1 base, with 16 bases between them. Viral peptide pool expansion of antigen-specific CD4+ T cells preceded sequencing in the ViraFEST assay. Scientists isolated CD4+ T cells after a roughly ten-day culture period ended. Each participant was administered two doses of either the BNT162b2 or the mRNA-1273 vaccine. As concerns this clone: No antigen is known for it.

The input for sequencing was CD4+ T cells from PBMCs cultured with HCoV-OC43 spike peptides, taken after COVID-19 vaccination. Subset: HCoV-OC43 spike overlapping peptide pool stimulation. The J gene is TRBJ2-5, the V gene TRBV7-2; TRBD2 is a possible D gene (5 bases). This receptor was taken from a human donor who received a COVID-19 vaccine. The CDR3 DNA sequence: TGTGCCAGCAGCTCAAACCCCTTTGGAGGCCAAGAGACCCAGTACTTC. Translating gives CASSSNPFGGQETQYF.